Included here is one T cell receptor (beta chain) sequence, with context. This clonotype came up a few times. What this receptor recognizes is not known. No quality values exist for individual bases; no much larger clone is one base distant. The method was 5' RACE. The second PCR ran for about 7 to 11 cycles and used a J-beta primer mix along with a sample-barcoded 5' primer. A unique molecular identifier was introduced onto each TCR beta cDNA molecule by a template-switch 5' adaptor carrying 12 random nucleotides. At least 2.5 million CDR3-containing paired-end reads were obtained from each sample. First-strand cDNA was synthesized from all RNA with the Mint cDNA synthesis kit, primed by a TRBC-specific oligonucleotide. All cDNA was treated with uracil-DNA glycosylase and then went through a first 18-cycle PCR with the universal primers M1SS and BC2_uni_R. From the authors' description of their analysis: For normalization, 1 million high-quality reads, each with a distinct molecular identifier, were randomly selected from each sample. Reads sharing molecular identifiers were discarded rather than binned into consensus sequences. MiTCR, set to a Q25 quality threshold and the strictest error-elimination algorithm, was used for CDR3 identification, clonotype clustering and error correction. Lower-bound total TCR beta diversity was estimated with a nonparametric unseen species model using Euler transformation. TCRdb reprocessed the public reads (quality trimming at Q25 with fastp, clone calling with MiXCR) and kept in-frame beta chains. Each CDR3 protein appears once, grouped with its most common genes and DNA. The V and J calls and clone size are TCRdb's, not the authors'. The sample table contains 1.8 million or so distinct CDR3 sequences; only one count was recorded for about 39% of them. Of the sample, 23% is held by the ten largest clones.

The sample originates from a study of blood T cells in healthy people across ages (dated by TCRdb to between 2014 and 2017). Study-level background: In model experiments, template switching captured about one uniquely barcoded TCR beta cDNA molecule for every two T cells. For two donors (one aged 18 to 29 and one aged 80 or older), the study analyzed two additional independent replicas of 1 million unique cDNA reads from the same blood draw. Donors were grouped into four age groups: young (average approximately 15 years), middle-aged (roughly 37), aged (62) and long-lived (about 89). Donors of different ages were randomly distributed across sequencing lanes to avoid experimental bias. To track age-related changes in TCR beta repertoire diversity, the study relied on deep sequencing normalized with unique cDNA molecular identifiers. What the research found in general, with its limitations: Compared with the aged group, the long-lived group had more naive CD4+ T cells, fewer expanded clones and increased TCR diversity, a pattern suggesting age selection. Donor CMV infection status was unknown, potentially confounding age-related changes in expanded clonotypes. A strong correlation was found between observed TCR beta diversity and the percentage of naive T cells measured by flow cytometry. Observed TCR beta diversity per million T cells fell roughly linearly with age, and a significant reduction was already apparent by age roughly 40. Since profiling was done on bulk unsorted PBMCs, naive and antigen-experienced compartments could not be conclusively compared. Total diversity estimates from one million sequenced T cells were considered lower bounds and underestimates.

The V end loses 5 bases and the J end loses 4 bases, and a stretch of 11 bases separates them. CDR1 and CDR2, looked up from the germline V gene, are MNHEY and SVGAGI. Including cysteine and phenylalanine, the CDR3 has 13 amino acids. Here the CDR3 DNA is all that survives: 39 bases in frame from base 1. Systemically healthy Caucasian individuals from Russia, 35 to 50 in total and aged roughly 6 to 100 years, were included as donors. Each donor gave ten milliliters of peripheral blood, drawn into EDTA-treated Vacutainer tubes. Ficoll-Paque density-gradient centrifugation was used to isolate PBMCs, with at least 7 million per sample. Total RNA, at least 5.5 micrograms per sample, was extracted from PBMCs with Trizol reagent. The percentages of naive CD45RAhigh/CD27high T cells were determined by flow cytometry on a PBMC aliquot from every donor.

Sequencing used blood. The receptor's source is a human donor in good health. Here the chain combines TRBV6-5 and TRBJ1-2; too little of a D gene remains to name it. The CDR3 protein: CASSALQVYGYTF. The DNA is TGTGCCAGCAGTGCTCTACAAGTCTATGGCTACACCTTC.